This T cell receptor (beta chain) was profiled in a study of blood T cell repertoires in COVID-19. Study as a whole: Samples taken during acute and convalescent COVID-19 were collected in the United States, Italy and Spain.

Germline values: CDR1 MNHEY, CDR2 SVGEGT. CDR3 size: 15 residues. The germline V and J ends were trimmed by 4 bases and 2 bases, with 11 bases remaining between them. Per the original data handling: For nucleated cells, counts were estimated from reference gene primer amplification. Sequencing was performed with immunoSEQ multiplex PCR; in TCRdb, only in-frame clones are kept and a portion is missing. V and J calls and clone size are those listed in that table; D and trimming were worked out from the DNA. The repertoire holds under 200,000 clones, with 85% to 90% as singletons. This sequence was found in a man between 60 and 75 years old with COVID-19, enrolled during active disease. This chain links TRBV6-2 or TRBV6-3 with TRBJ2-2, with a tentative D call TRBD1 (5 bases). Material: peripheral blood. The DNA of the CDR3 is TGTGCCAGCAGTTCCCCCCAGGGAAACACCGGGGAGCTGTTTTTT. As protein: CASSSPQGNTGELFF.